This T cell receptor (beta chain) stems from a study of T cell responses to AZD1222 COVID-19 vaccine. General study results and limits: The sample set comprised mostly white British donors with more females, and clonal diversity was possibly underestimated.

The CDR3 runs to 13 residues. The V and J ends lost 9 bases and 0 bases respectively, with 12 bases between them. TCRdb keeps only in-frame clones here, not all; method: immunoSEQ multiplex PCR. The table records 90,000 to 120,000 clones, 75% to 95% of them present only once. With regard to this clone: Its specificity is unknown.

This clonotype originated in an adult who received the AZD1222 COVID-19 vaccine. The V call is TRBV12-3 or TRBV12-4, the J call TRBJ2-7; possible D gene TRBD1, 5 bases. This material consisted of peripheral blood, taken 28 days after the second AZD1222 dose. This CDR3 is CASRLQDSYEQYF. CDR3 in DNA: TGTGCCAGTAGGTTACAGGACTCCTACGAGCAGTACTTC.